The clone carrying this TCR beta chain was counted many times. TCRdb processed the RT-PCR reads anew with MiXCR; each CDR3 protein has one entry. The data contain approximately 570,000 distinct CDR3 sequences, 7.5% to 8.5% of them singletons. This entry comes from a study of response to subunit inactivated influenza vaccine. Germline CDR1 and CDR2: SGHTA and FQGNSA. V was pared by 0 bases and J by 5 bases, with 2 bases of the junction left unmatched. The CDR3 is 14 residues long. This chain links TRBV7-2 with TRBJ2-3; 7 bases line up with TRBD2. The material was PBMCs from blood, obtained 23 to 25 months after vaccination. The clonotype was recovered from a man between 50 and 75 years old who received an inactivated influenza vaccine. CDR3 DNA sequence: TGTGCCAGCAGCTTAGCCGGGGGGTTAGATACGCAGTATTTT. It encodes CASSLAGGLDTQYF.